A single sample is the source of the 29 T cell receptor beta chains below, sequenced in a study of T cells in Graves' hyperthyroidism and ophthalmopathy. Using RNA transcripts as the source, TCR beta CDR3 regions were amplified. The HTBI primer set was used in a first-round RT-PCR of the TCR CDR3. Each CDR3 protein gets one entry after TCRdb re-called the multiplex PCR reads with MiXCR. The table lists roughly 510,000 distinct CDR3 sequences, roughly 20% of them singletons. The sequencing input was blood. Receptors were obtained from a man between 18 and 29 years old with Graves' hyperthyroidism.

This clonotype came up many times. This chain links TRBV20-1 with TRBJ2-5; no clear D. CDR1 and CDR2 from the germline V gene are DFQATT and SNEGSKA (reference sequence). The CDR3 loop spans 11 amino acids. Trimming stripped 1 base from V and 5 bases from J, with 5 bases between. Here the CDR3 reads CSARGTETQYF. DNA for the CDR3: TGCAGTGCTAGAGGGACGGAGACCCAGTACTTC.

At least ten counts were recorded for this clonotype. This chain uses TRBV18 with TRBJ1-2, with 7 positions matching TRBD1. Germline CDR1 KGHSH, CDR2 LQKENI. The CDR3 has 14 residues. V was pared by 4 bases and J by 5 bases, with 7 bases of the junction left unmatched. The CDR3 loop reads CASSRDSLLYGYTF. The CDR3 coding sequence is TGTGCCAGCTCACGGGACAGCCTGCTGTATGGCTACACCTTC.

This clonotype was seen many times. The V call is TRBV6-1, the J call TRBJ2-7; D unclear. This CDR3 comprises 14 residues. The V end lost 6 bases, the J end lost 4 bases, and 16 bases lay between the germline ends. Germline V CDR1 and CDR2: MNHNS, SASEGT. The CDR3 protein is CASSPRWASYEQYF. CDR3 sequence (DNA): TGTGCCAGCAGCCCCCGGTGGGCCTCATACGAGCAGTACTTC.

This clonotype was detected ten times or more. V and J are TRBV7-8 and TRBJ1-1; 7 bases match TRBD1. With 0 bases clipped from V and 2 bases from J, the junction kept 12 bases outside the gene matches. CDR3 length: 18 amino acids. Germline CDR1 is SGHVS and CDR2 is FQNEAQ. In DNA, the CDR3 is TGTGCCAGCAGCTTAGCGCTGGGTTGGGGACAGATTAACACTGAAGCTTTCTTT. This sequence encodes CASSLALGWGQINTEAFF.

In its sample, this clonotype was seen many times. The chain has TRBV2 and TRBJ2-7; D gene unclear. Deletions cut 11 bases from V and 3 bases from J, with 8 bases between. CDR1 is SNHLY, CDR2 FYNNEI, per germline. CDR3 length equals 10 residues. The CDR3 here is CAGGNYEQYF. The CDR3 DNA is TGTGCCGGCGGAAACTACGAGCAGTACTTC.

The chain recombines TRBV7-9 with TRBJ2-2; the D gene could be TRBD1 or TRBD2 (5 bases each). Trimming left V 11 bases short and J 4 bases short, with 11 bases between. The CDR3 covers 12 residues. CDR1 is SEHNR and CDR2 is FQNEAQ in the germline V gene (reference sequence). DNA of the CDR3: TGTGCCGGGGGACGGGTCACCGGGGAGCTGTTTTTT. Encoded protein: CAGGRVTGELFF.

Concerning this clonotype: A read error may be the cause here, since a much bigger clone is one base away. This sequence joins TRBV25-1 and TRBJ1-1; 7 nucleotides match TRBD1. The CDR3 is 14 amino acids. Germline CDR1 and CDR2: MGHDK and SYGVNS. This CDR3 is CASSSDRQNTEACF. In nucleotides, the CDR3 is TGTGCCAGCAGCTCGGACAGGCAGAACACTGAAGCTTGCTTT. The full variable domain, its missing parts supplied by reference TRBV25-1 and TRBJ1-1, is EADIYQTPRYLVIGTGKKITLECSQTMGHDKMYWYQQDPGMELHLIHYSYGVNSTEKGDLSSESTVSRIRTEHFPLTLESARPSHTSQYLCASSSDRQNTEACFGQGTRLTVV.

The V call is TRBV19, the J call TRBJ2-7, with TRBD2 as a possible D gene (6 bases). Germline CDR1 is LNHDA and CDR2 is SQIVND (reference sequence). The ends were cut back, 4 bases at V and 6 bases at J, with 13 bases in the middle. The CDR3 consists of 13 residues. The CDR3 DNA is TGTGCCAGTAGTACCGGGACTTATAGCGAGCAGTACTTC. Its translation is CASSTGTYSEQYF.

As to this clonotype: Its ends do not fully match the called genes, so a read error is possible. This rearrangement joins TRBV27 to TRBJ1-5, with 8 bases matching TRBD1. The germline V gene encodes CDR1 MNHEY and CDR2 SMNVEV (reference sequence). The CDR3 consists of 14 residues. CDR3 nucleotide sequence: TGTGGCAGCAGTATCGGACAGGGAGAACAGCCCCAGCATTTT. It codes for CGSSIGQGEQPQHF.

The chain combines TRBV24-1 with TRBJ2-5, with 9 nucleotides matching TRBD1. Germline values: CDR1 KGHDR, CDR2 SFDVKD. The CDR3 has 15 amino acids. V lost 3 bases, J lost 6 bases, and 7 bases stayed unmatched. CDR3 protein: CATSDVQGAIQTQYF. DNA of the CDR3: TGTGCCACCAGTGATGTACAGGGGGCTATCCAGACCCAGTACTTC.

This clonotype has a count of ten or more. Here the CDR3 omits its conserved ending phenylalanine or tryptophan, so a read error is the likely source. This chain links TRBV6-1 with TRBJ2-2, with D tentatively TRBD1 (5 bases). Trimming stripped 4 bases from V and 7 bases from J, with 13 bases between. This CDR3 has 14 residues. CDR1 is MNHNS and CDR2 is SASEGT in the germline V gene. The CDR3 DNA reads as TGTGCCAGCAGTGCCCACACAGGTGGCGGGGAGCTGTTTGTT. Its protein product is CASSAHTGGGELFV.

This clonotype was detected only a few times. The chain combines TRBV30 with TRBJ1-5, with a weak D call TRBD1 (5 bases). V lost 3 bases and J 6 bases, leaving 12 bases between the germline ends. CDR1 and CDR2 from the germline V gene are GTSNPN and SVGIG (reference sequence). CDR3 length: 13 residues. CDR3 loop: CAWSTTGGQPQHF. CDR3 nucleotides: TGTGCCTGGAGCACAACGGGGGGTCAGCCCCAGCATTTT.

A few counts support this clonotype. The chain uses TRBV30 and TRBJ1-2, with D possibly being TRBD1 (6 bases). Per the germline V gene, CDR1 is GTSNPN and CDR2 is SVGIG (reference sequence). V shed 3 bases and J shed 4 bases, with 18 bases lying between them. The CDR3 loop spans 15 amino acids. CDR3 nucleotide sequence: TGTGCCTGGAGATTGATGGGGGCGCGTGGCTATGGCTACACCTTC. Amino acids: CAWRLMGARGYGYTF.

This clonotype has just a few counts. The CDR3 nucleotides read TGTGCCACCATTAGAGCTGTTAAAGGGTTTTGGTGCTCTGGGGCCAACGTCCTGACTTTC. Translated: CATIRAVKGFWCSGANVLTF. V gene TRBV24-1 combines with J gene TRBJ2-6; D gene uncertain. This CDR3 has 20 amino acids. Germline CDR1 and CDR2: KGHDR and SFDVKD. V was trimmed by 8 bases and J by 0 bases, leaving 25 bases between them.

In its sample, this clonotype was seen many times. The chain combines TRBV30 with TRBJ2-5, with D hard to call. V was shortened by 3 bases and J by 2 bases, with 4 bases between the two germline ends. There are 11 residues in the CDR3. Looked up from germline, CDR1 is GTSNPN and CDR2 is SVGIG (reference sequence). The CDR3, as DNA: TGTGCCTGGAGACTACAAGAGACCCAGTACTTC. Its protein is CAWRLQETQYF.

This clonotype appeared a few times. The chain uses TRBV12-3 or TRBV12-4 and TRBJ2-5; 8 positions match TRBD2. CDR3 length: 16 amino acids. Unmatched junction bases numbered 11, after V lost 3 bases and J lost 5 bases. The CDR3 here is CASSFARGARVETQYF. As DNA, the CDR3 is TGTGCCAGCAGTTTTGCGCGGGGGGCCCGCGTGGAGACCCAGTACTTC.

This clonotype was recorded a few times. This chain connects TRBV5-1 to TRBJ2-5, with TRBD2 identical over 9 bases. Germline values: CDR1 SGHRS, CDR2 YFSETQ. The CDR3 contains 17 residues. J was trimmed by 2 bases and V by 4 bases; bases with no gene match: 12. CDR3 in DNA: TGCGCCAGCAGCCCAACCCCGGTAGCGGGGGAGCAAGAGACCCAGTACTTC. Its protein is CASSPTPVAGEQETQYF. Together with reference TRBV5-1 and TRBJ2-5, the CDR3 gives the full variable domain: KAGVTQTPRYLIKTRGQQVTLSCSPISGHRSVSWYQQTPGQGLQFLFEYFSETQRNKGNFPGRFSGRQFSNSRSEMNVSTLELGDSALYLCASSPTPVAGEQETQYFGPGTRLLVL.

CDR3 sequence reads: CASSVEEGAEQYF. Written as DNA, the CDR3 is TGTGCCAGCAGCGTAGAGGAGGGAGCCGAGCAGTACTTC. This chain connects TRBV9 to TRBJ2-7, with D perhaps TRBD2 (6 bases). The CDR3 runs 13 residues. V was shortened by 0 bases and J by 6 bases, with 10 bases between the two germline ends. The germline CDR1 and CDR2 sequences are SGDLS and YYNGEE.

This clonotype was seen repeatedly, ten times or more. The chain links TRBV2 to TRBJ2-5; D call uncertain. The CDR3 contains 11 residues. The germline V gene encodes CDR1 SNHLY and CDR2 FYNNEI. The V end was cut by 5 bases, the J end by 5 bases, with 6 bases between. CDR3 in amino acids: CASSSSETQYF. The CDR3 DNA reads TGTGCCAGCAGTTCAAGTGAGACCCAGTACTTC.

This rearrangement joins TRBV3-1 to TRBJ1-5; TRBD1 might be the D (5 bases). The V end lost 8 bases, the J end lost 6 bases, and 11 bases lay between the germline ends. CDR1 is LGHDT, CDR2 YNNKEL, per germline (reference sequence). The CDR3 is made up of 12 amino acids. For the CDR3, the DNA is TGTGCCAGCGCCTTGGGGGGTCAGCCCCAGCATTTT. Translated, it gives CASALGGQPQHF.

This clonotype was picked up many times. V gene TRBV20-1 combines with J gene TRBJ1-1; D ambiguous. V was trimmed by 0 bases and J by 9 bases, leaving 8 bases between them. The CDR3 totals 11 residues. From germline, CDR1 is DFQATT and CDR2 SNEGSKA (reference sequence). The CDR3 DNA reads as TGCAGTGCTAGAGATGGGTCGCAAGCTTTCTTT. Encoded protein: CSARDGSQAFF.

This clonotype was observed many times. The chain couples TRBV9 to TRBJ2-7; 9 nucleotides line up with TRBD1. CDR1 and CDR2 (germline): SGDLS, YYNGEE. The CDR3 covers 15 residues. Unmatched junction bases numbered 12, after V lost 3 bases and J lost 8 bases. As DNA, the CDR3 is TGTGCCAGCAGCGAGAACAGGGGGCCCTACGAAAAGCAGTACTTC. This codes for CASSENRGPYEKQYF.

There are many counts of this clonotype. V gene TRBV6-2 or TRBV6-3 combines with J gene TRBJ1-2; 9 positions match TRBD1. With 6 bases clipped from V and 0 bases from J, the junction kept 2 bases outside the gene matches. This CDR3 contains 14 residues. Germline loops: CDR1 MNHEY, CDR2 SVGEGT. The DNA of the CDR3 is TGTGCCAGCAGCGGGACAGGGACTAACTATGGCTACACCTTC. It is translated as CASSGTGTNYGYTF.

This clonotype came up many times. The chain carries TRBV2 and TRBJ2-7, with a possible D match to TRBD2 (5 bases). Germline V CDR1 and CDR2: SNHLY, FYNNEI. The CDR3 has 13 residues. V was shortened by 4 bases and J by 2 bases, with 9 bases between the two germline ends. DNA of the CDR3: TGTGCCAGCAGTGTGGAAGCGGCCTACGAGCAGTACTTC. Residues: CASSVEAAYEQYF.

This clonotype was recorded a few times. This chain uses TRBV7-2 with TRBJ2-5; D possibly matches TRBD1 or TRBD2 (6 bases each). This CDR3 has 14 residues. CDR1 and CDR2 (germline): SGHTA, FQGNSA. Trimming shortened V by 4 bases and J by 4 bases, and 13 bases separated the two germline ends. Here the CDR3 DNA reads TGTGCCAGCAGCTCTGCTGGGGGGCCAGAGACCCAGTACTTC. Translated, it gives CASSSAGGPETQYF.

The chain uses TRBV6-1 and TRBJ1-2; tentative D call: TRBD1 (5 bases). The V end was cut by 9 bases, the J end by 7 bases, with 18 bases between. This CDR3 is 13 amino acids long. Germline assignment: CDR1 MNHNS and CDR2 SASEGT. DNA for the CDR3: TGTGCCAGTAGCTCGGGGGGGTGGTTTGGCTACACCTTC. Translation gives CASSSGGWFGYTF.

The V call is TRBV10-1, the J call TRBJ1-1; D is ambiguous. The germline V gene has CDR1 WNHNN and CDR2 SYGVQD (reference sequence). V was trimmed by 0 bases and J by 1 base, leaving 18 bases between them. CDR3 length: 18 amino acids. CDR3 sequence reads: CASSESVLGFGENTEAFF. The DNA of the CDR3 is TGCGCCAGCAGTGAGTCGGTCCTCGGTTTTGGGGAGAACACTGAAGCTTTCTTT.

As for this clonotype: A single base separates this from a much larger clone, so it may be a read error. Because it lacks the conserved phenylalanine or tryptophan at the end, this CDR3 is likely a read error. The CDR3 bases are TGTGCCAGCAGCCCCGTGAGAGGGGACTATGGCTACACCTAC. Translation: CASSPVRGDYGYTY. This chain links TRBV7-2 with TRBJ1-2; weak D call: TRBD1 (5 bases). The CDR3 covers 14 residues. Germline CDR1 reads SGHTA; CDR2 reads FQGNSA. Trimming took 5 bases from V and 3 from J, leaving 13 bases between them.

In this sample, this clonotype turned up many times. The chain links TRBV19 to TRBJ2-2, with D perhaps matching TRBD1 (6 bases). This CDR3 spans 17 amino acids. Germline CDR1 and CDR2: LNHDA and SQIVND (reference sequence). Between the trimmed V and J ends, which lost 3 bases and 5 bases, there was a span of 19 bases. The CDR3 coding sequence is TGTGCCAGTAGTATGGTCGGCAGGGGAAGGGGGACCGGGGAGCTGTTTTTT. It codes for CASSMVGRGRGTGELFF. Filled out from reference TRBV19 and TRBJ2-2, the complete variable domain reads DGGITQSPKYLFRKEGQNVTLSCEQNLNHDAMYWYRQDPGQGLRLIYYSQIVNDFQKGDIAEGYSVSREKKESFPLTVTSAQKNPTAFYLCASSMVGRGRGTGELFFGEGSRLTVL.